This T cell receptor beta chain was observed in a study of OX40 agonist ivuxolimab in advanced cancers. Overall study: The patients got ivuxolimab, which is an agonistic anti-OX40 (CD134) antibody. Partial responses were achieved by three patients, of whom one had hepatocellular carcinoma and two had cutaneous melanoma.

Trimming took 6 bases from V and 3 from J; bases not matched to a gene: 10. This CDR3 contains 15 residues. Germline CDR1 reads LNHDA; CDR2 reads SQIVND (reference sequence). Notes on this clone: Its antigen remains unknown.

Study results and caveats: At 0.1-3.0 mg/kg, partial responders had clonal expansion among the lowest observed. The CD4+ and CD8+ T cells in the blood had expanded clonally by week 6 at 0.1 to 3.0 mg/kg.

The assay was immunoSEQ multiplex PCR, and TCRdb's table has in-frame clones only and misses some. The sample lists 50,000 to 75,000 clones; about 92% were seen once. The TCR sequence derives from an adult with an advanced solid tumor such as melanoma, head and neck, liver or kidney cancer. J is TRBJ1-2 and V is TRBV19, with 7 bases that match TRBD1. The material was CD4+ or CD8+ T cells sorted from blood, obtained in a trial of the OX40 agonist ivuxolimab. The DNA for the CDR3 is TGTGCCAGTAGAACGACAGGGAAGAAAGACTATGGCTACACCTTC. It translates to CASRTTGKKDYGYTF.